What follows describes a single T cell receptor beta chain. This clonotype turned up a few times. It has no known antigen specificity. Base qualities were left out, and no much larger clone turns up one base away. The sequencer was an Illumina NovaSeq 6000. Using 5'RACE with constant-segment primers, TCRalpha and TCRbeta cDNA libraries were constructed, with sample barcodes and unique molecular identifiers added in the process. Trizol reagent was used to extract RNA from every sample. Amplification of the libraries took two PCR steps, and the second step added a second sample barcode plus Illumina TruSeq adapters. The libraries were sequenced on an Illumina NovaSeq using 2 x 150 bp paired-end reads. The paper's processing steps were these. Demultiplexing of reads and collapsing into UMI-guided consensus sequences were performed with migec v1.2.7. With mixcr v2.1.11, UMI consensuses were aligned to TRA and TRB V and J templates and assembled into clonotypes. A clonotype was counted as expanded or contracted only if both edgeR and NoisET called the change significant, with noise models trained on biological replicates. For edgeR calls, the cutoffs were a false discovery rate-adjusted p below 0.01 and a log2 fold-change threshold of 1. As an exploratory analysis of dynamics, PCA with hierarchical clustering was applied to max-normalized trajectories of the 1000 most abundant clonotypes. Each responding clone was given a CD4 or CD8 phenotype based on the CD4+ and CD8+ repertoires, which had been sequenced separately. TCRdb trimmed public reads at Q25 via fastp, called clones via MiXCR and kept in-frame beta chains. Each CDR3 protein gets just one entry, which takes the most common genes and DNA from the rows behind it. The V and J calls follow TCRdb's processing rather than the paper's. For this sample the table gives 350,000 to 450,000 distinct CDR3 sequences, of which 25% to 30% were detected only once. The ten largest account for roughly 14% of the sample.

V is cut back by 3 bases and J by 4 bases, with 2 bases in the junction unmatched. The germline V gene supplies CDR1 MNHEY and CDR2 SVGEGT. Including cysteine and phenylalanine, the CDR3 has 14 amino acids. Only the CDR3 DNA is retained, 42 bases long and in frame from the first base. This entry is derived from a study of T-cell memory formation after mild COVID-19 (dated by TCRdb to the early 2020s). About the full investigation: Most TCR sequence clusters were specific to one of the two donors. Longitudinal TCRalpha and TCRbeta repertoire sequencing tracked T-cell clones expanding and contracting after mild COVID-19 in a couple of donors. The cohort comprised two young, previously healthy adult volunteers, one female and one male.

What the work shows at the level of the full study, not this receptor alone: Contracting CD4+ clones appeared mostly in the CM and EM memory subsets, whereas CD8+ clones were enriched in EMRA. The detection of some responding clones in pre-infection memory suggests that pre-existing cross-reactive memory T cells joined the SARS-CoV-2 response. Clones contracting from day 15 to 85 had balanced CD4/CD8 phenotypes, while a second wave expanding from day 15 to 37 was biased towards CD4+. The study included only a couple of mild cases, and larger cohorts that include severe cases with pre-infection samples were judged to be necessary. SARS-CoV-2 specificity was not confirmed for the second-wave clones peaking on day 37.

Ficoll-Paque density gradient centrifugation was used to isolate PBMCs. The receptor comes from an adult woman who had mild COVID-19 (a few samples of this study predate the infection). The sample titles of this study are shuffled in the database, so cell type and time point are left out; the donor was told from shared clones. The chain couples TRBV6-2 or TRBV6-3 to TRBJ2-3, and 9 bases in between align with TRBD1. Sample: PBMCs or a T cell subset sorted from them (not recorded which). The CDR3 here reads CASSYGTGPDTQYF. The sequence in DNA is TGTGCCAGCAGTTATGGGACAGGGCCAGATACGCAGTATTTT.